This TCR beta chain was recovered during a study of blood T cells in healthy people across ages. Study-wide findings and caveats: Older age went with lower TCR beta diversity per million T cells, in a roughly linear way.

V was pared by 0 bases and J by 4 bases, with 8 bases between. Per germline, CDR1 SQVTM and CDR2 ANQGSEA. The CDR3 runs 13 residues. Concerning this clonotype: Its specificity is unknown.

Through a sample-barcoded 5' primer and a J-beta primer mix, a second PCR was run for 7 to 11 cycles. Via MiXCR, TCRdb re-called the 5' RACE reads, giving one row per CDR3 protein. The sample records about a million distinct CDR3 sequences, more than 30% being singletons. The receptor was derived from a man aged 18 to 30 in good health. The V call is TRBV29-1, the J call TRBJ2-3, with D possibly TRBD1 on 5 matching bases. Sequences were obtained from blood. The CDR3 loop is CSVEEYRSDTQYF. The CDR3 region has the DNA TGCAGCGTTGAAGAGTACAGGTCAGATACGCAGTATTTT.